This T cell receptor beta chain was recovered during a study of blood T cells in healthy people across ages. Primers used in a second PCR of about 6 to 11 cycles were a sample-barcoded 5' primer and a J-beta primer mix. Each cDNA was tagged by a template-switch adaptor containing 12 random nucleotides. TCRdb recomputed calls from the 5' RACE reads with MiXCR, one row per CDR3 protein. The sample lists 1.8 million or so distinct CDR3 sequences, about two fifths occurring once. Unmatched junction bases numbered 6, after V lost 5 bases and J lost 4 bases. The germline V gene has CDR1 LGHNA and CDR2 YSLEER. This CDR3 contains 14 residues. Findings and limits, study-wide: More naive CD4+ cells and higher diversity were found in long-lived than in aged donors.

Of note for this clonotype: Its antigen is still unknown.

The V and J genes are TRBV4-3 and TRBJ2-7, with 9 bases identical to TRBD1. Sequencing was carried out using blood. The receptor's source is a human donor in good health. The CDR3 sequence is CASSRDRVVYEQYF. CDR3 bases: TGCGCCAGCAGCAGGGACAGGGTGGTTTACGAGCAGTACTTC.